This TCR beta chain was captured in a study of shared clonotypes between healthy human individuals. Study results and caveats: Memory subsets generally showed smaller estimated richness than naive subsets did.

Deletions cut 1 base from V and 1 base from J, with 14 bases between. From germline, CDR1 is SEHNR and CDR2 FQNEAQ (reference sequence). The CDR3 loop spans 17 amino acids. Profiling relied on immunoSEQ multiplex PCR, and the TCRdb table lists in-frame clones only, not all of them. The sample lists hundreds of thousands of clones; 95% to 98% were seen once. It was CD45RO-negative cells, positively selected for CCR7, that made up naive CD8 cells, with terminally differentiated effector memory CD45RA+ cells excluded. As concerns this clone: What it recognizes is unknown.

What was sequenced was naive CD8+ T cells sorted from blood. The gene calls are TRBV7-9 and TRBJ2-1; maybe TRBD2 (6 bases). This sequence was found in a man aged 30 to 45 in good health. This chain's CDR3 is CASSLGVAATSYNEQFF. For the CDR3, the DNA is TGTGCCAGCAGCTTAGGGGTAGCGGCCACTTCCTACAATGAGCAGTTCTTC.